These 26 T cell receptor beta chains were all obtained from the same sample, sequenced in a study of T cells after yellow fever vaccination. TCRdb recomputed calls from the 5' RACE reads with MiXCR, one row per CDR3 protein. The repertoire holds about 350,000 distinct CDR3 sequences, about 4% seen once, with around 25% in the top ten. The sequences come from PBMCs, collected 5 days after the yellow fever booster vaccination. All receptors derive from a man younger than 35 who received the YFV17D yellow fever vaccine.

The V call is TRBV29-1, the J call TRBJ2-5; D not certain. This CDR3 has 14 amino acids. CDR1 and CDR2 from the germline V gene are SQVTM and ANQGSEA. The V end lost 5 bases, the J end lost 1 base, and 14 bases lay between the germline ends. The CDR3 nucleotides are TGCAGCGTTCGACCACAAGCCCCCCAAGAGACCCAGTACTTC. Translated, it gives CSVRPQAPQETQYF. The entire variable domain, with the rest obtained from reference TRBV29-1 and TRBJ2-5, is as follows: SAVISQKPSRDICQRGTSLTIQCQVDSQVTMMFWYRQQPGQSLTLIATANQGSEATYESGFVIDKFPISRPNLTFSTLTVSNMSPEDSSIYLCSVRPQAPQETQYFGPGTRLLVL.

This clonotype showed up just a few times. The chain couples TRBV5-4 to TRBJ2-3; 7 positions match TRBD2. The trim removed 4 bases at V and 4 bases at J, leaving 9 bases unmatched. CDR1 and CDR2 from the germline V gene are SGHNT and YYREEE (reference sequence). This CDR3 contains 15 residues. CDR3 nucleotide sequence: TGTGCCAGCAGCCCGGATTTGGCGGGGGCAGATACGCAGTATTTT. Amino acids: CASSPDLAGADTQYF.

This clonotype was counted many times. This chain links TRBV7-2 with TRBJ2-1, with 9 bases that match TRBD1. Germline lookup yields CDR1 SGHTA and CDR2 FQGNSA. The trim removed 8 bases at V and 4 bases at J, leaving 6 bases unmatched. The CDR3 runs to 14 residues. The CDR3 DNA reads TGTGCCAGCCGGCGGGACAGGGTGTACAATGAGCAGTTCTTC. It translates to CASRRDRVYNEQFF.

This clonotype was seen a handful of times. The V call is TRBV20-1, the J call TRBJ2-1; D remains unclear. V lost 7 bases, J lost 3 bases, and 13 bases lay in between. This CDR3 spans 13 amino acids. CDR1 and CDR2 from the germline V gene are DFQATT and SNEGSKA (reference sequence). This CDR3 reads CSVQESFYNEQFF. Here the CDR3 DNA reads TGCAGTGTCCAGGAGTCCTTCTACAATGAGCAGTTCTTC.

The chain has TRBV10-1 and TRBJ1-2; no definite D call. Trimming left V 1 base short and J 4 bases short, with 10 bases between. Per the germline V gene, CDR1 is WNHNN and CDR2 is SYGVQD (reference sequence). CDR3 length: 14 amino acids. CDR3 nucleotide sequence: TGCGCCAGCAGTGAGTTTAAGGCAGGCTATGGCTACACCTTC. As protein: CASSEFKAGYGYTF.

This clonotype was picked up a small number of times. The chain employs TRBV29-1 and TRBJ1-1, with D maybe TRBD1 (5 bases). This CDR3 contains 13 residues. V lost 0 bases and J lost 3, with 8 bases in between. Germline V gene sequence: CDR1 SQVTM, CDR2 ANQGSEA. CDR3 in DNA: TGCAGCGTTGAAGAGGGGGGTTACACTGAAGCTTTCTTT. Translation gives CSVEEGGYTEAFF.

The chain uses TRBV7-2 and TRBJ2-3; 7 positions match TRBD2. The CDR3 spans 16 residues. J was trimmed by 9 bases and V by 1 base; bases with no gene match: 13. Looked up from germline, CDR1 is SGHTA and CDR2 is FQGNSA. CDR3 bases: TGTGCCAGCAGCTTAGTAGCAGCGGGGACCGAGGCGACGCAGTATTTT. Amino acid sequence: CASSLVAAGTEATQYF.

This clonotype has just a few counts. CDR3 residues: CASSQFFESGDEQYF. In DNA, the CDR3 is TGTGCCAGCAGCCAATTTTTTGAGAGCGGGGACGAGCAGTACTTC. The rearrangement uses TRBV3-1 and TRBJ2-7, with TRBD2 matching over 7 bases. J lost 5 bases, V lost 2 bases, and 9 bases had no gene match. This CDR3 is built from 15 residues. In germline, CDR1 is LGHDT, CDR2 YNNKEL (reference sequence).

The table lists this clonotype with a count of one. With a much larger clone just one base away, this may be a read error. The chain uses TRBV12-3 or TRBV12-4 and TRBJ1-4; 9 bases line up with TRBD1. The junction had 3 bases not matched to a gene; V was cut back by 3 bases and J by 7 bases. There are 14 residues in the CDR3. The CDR3 DNA reads TGTGCCAGCAGTTTTACAGGGGGCAGTGAAAAACTGTTTTTT. As protein: CASSFTGGSEKLFF.

This clonotype was recorded a few times. The chain uses TRBV19 and TRBJ1-1; D remains ambiguous. Germline V gene sequence: CDR1 LNHDA, CDR2 SQIVND (reference sequence). CDR3 length: 14 residues. The V gene lost 5 bases and the J gene lost 1 base, with 11 bases spanning the gap. Written as DNA, the CDR3 is TGTGCCAGTAGTCCCGACATATCGAACACTGAAGCTTTCTTT. It yields the protein CASSPDISNTEAFF.

This clonotype was observed many times. The genes are TRBV24-1 and TRBJ2-3, with 7 bases aligning to TRBD2. Germline lookup yields CDR1 KGHDR and CDR2 SFDVKD. CDR3 length: 16 residues. With 3 bases clipped from V and 5 bases from J, the junction kept 10 bases outside the gene matches. This CDR3 is CATSDATGTKEDTQYF. The CDR3, as DNA: TGTGCCACCAGTGATGCTACCGGGACTAAAGAAGATACGCAGTATTTT.

At least ten counts were recorded for this clonotype. As DNA, the CDR3 is TGCAGTGCTAGCTGGGGTCGGGGCACAGATACGCAGTATTTT. Amino acids: CSASWGRGTDTQYF. The genes are TRBV20-1 and TRBJ2-3; D unclear. V gave up 3 bases and J gave up 1 base, with 11 bases separating them. Germline V gives CDR1 DFQATT, CDR2 SNEGSKA (reference sequence). CDR3 length equals 14 residues.

This clonotype was seen a few times. This chain uses TRBV7-8 with TRBJ1-6; possibly TRBD1 for D (5 bases). The CDR3 extends over 17 amino acids. V gave up 3 bases and J gave up 0 bases, with 12 bases separating them. CDR1 is SGHVS, CDR2 FQNEAQ, per germline. The CDR3 nucleotides are TGTGCCAGCAGCTTCCGGGACGCACTCTCCTATAATTCACCCCTCCACTTT. Amino acid sequence: CASSFRDALSYNSPLHF.

V and J are TRBV4-3 and TRBJ2-7, with a possible D match to TRBD2 (5 bases). The CDR3 runs to 12 residues. Germline CDR1 reads LGHNA; CDR2 reads YSLEER. Trimming removed 0 bases from V and 7 bases from J, with 7 bases in between. Here the CDR3 reads CASSQDWREQYF. CDR3 nucleotide sequence: TGCGCCAGCAGCCAAGATTGGAGGGAGCAGTACTTC.

This clonotype occurred many times. J is TRBJ2-3 and V is TRBV12-3 or TRBV12-4, with 12 bases lining up with TRBD2. The CDR3 sequence is 15 residues long. The junction had 3 bases not matched to a gene; V was cut back by 6 bases and J by 2 bases. This CDR3 is CASSRLAGDTDTQYF. The CDR3 nucleotides read TGTGCCAGCAGCCGACTAGCGGGGGACACAGATACGCAGTATTTT.

This clonotype was recorded a few times. CDR3 nucleotides: TGTGCCAGCAGCTTGGCCGGAGGGACAGGGGTCTATGGCTACACCTTC. Its translation is CASSLAGGTGVYGYTF. The chain employs TRBV5-6 and TRBJ1-2, with 10 bases matching TRBD1. Trimming removed 0 bases from V and 4 bases from J; junction bases left unmatched: 6. CDR1 is SGHDT and CDR2 is YYEEEE in the germline V gene. This CDR3 spans 16 amino acids.

This chain joins TRBV6-6 and TRBJ1-3, with D possibly matching TRBD1 (5 bases). Per germline, CDR1 MNHNY and CDR2 SVGAGI (reference sequence). The CDR3 extends over 15 amino acids. V was clipped by 0 bases and J by 7 bases, with 13 bases between them. The CDR3 coding sequence is TGTGCCAGCAGTTACTCGAGACAGTCCGCCAACACCATATATTTT. It specifies CASSYSRQSANTIYF.

Only a few counts were recorded for this clonotype. For the CDR3, the DNA is TGTGCCATCGGGGATGACCGTGGAAACACTGAAGCTTTCTTT. Translating it yields CAIGDDRGNTEAFF. The rearrangement joins TRBV10-3 to TRBJ1-1; the D is unclear. The CDR3 is made up of 14 amino acids. V lost 8 bases and J lost 2, with 15 bases in between. In germline, CDR1 is ENHRY, CDR2 SYGVKD.

This clonotype was counted many times. The J gene is TRBJ1-1, the V gene TRBV7-6; possibly TRBD1 for D (6 bases). CDR3 length: 15 amino acids. V gave up 1 base and J gave up 2 bases, with 11 bases separating them. From germline, CDR1 is SGHVS and CDR2 FNYEAQ. The CDR3 DNA reads as TGTGCCAGCAGCTTAGAGGCAGGGGCCAACACTGAAGCTTTCTTT. As protein: CASSLEAGANTEAFF. The whole variable domain, filled in from reference TRBV7-6 and TRBJ1-1, reads GAGVSQSPRYKVTKRGQDVALRCDPISGHVSLYWYRQALGQGPEFLTYFNYEAQQDKSGLPNDRFSAERPEGSISTLTIQRTEQRDSAMYRCASSLEAGANTEAFFGQGTRLTVV.

The table lists this clonotype with a few counts. The J gene is TRBJ2-7, the V gene TRBV7-2, with D unclear. Germline V gene lookup returns CDR1 SGHTA and CDR2 FQGNSA. The germline V and J ends were trimmed by 3 bases and 2 bases, with 11 bases remaining between them. This CDR3 is built from 14 residues. CDR3 DNA sequence: TGTGCCAGCAGCTTGTCCTCCGGAGCCTACGAGCAGTACTTC. Translating it yields CASSLSSGAYEQYF.

In its sample, this clonotype was seen many times. This chain joins TRBV18 and TRBJ2-2, with 8 bases identical to TRBD1. CDR3 length equals 16 residues. Germline CDR1 and CDR2: KGHSH and LQKENI. Unmatched junction bases numbered 7, after V lost 0 bases and J lost 7 bases. CDR3 protein: CASSPPDRALIGELFF. The CDR3, as DNA: TGTGCCAGCTCACCACCGGACAGGGCATTAATCGGGGAGCTGTTTTTT.

The rearrangement links TRBV25-1 to TRBJ1-1; no reliable D call. Between the trimmed V and J ends, which lost 3 bases and 5 bases, there was a span of 4 bases. Germline V gene data show CDR1 as MGHDK and CDR2 as SYGVNS. This CDR3 spans 11 amino acids. The CDR3 protein is CASSDGTEAFF. The DNA of the CDR3 is TGTGCCAGCAGTGACGGGACTGAAGCTTTCTTT.

This clonotype was observed many times. This chain joins TRBV12-3 or TRBV12-4 and TRBJ2-1, with a tentative D call TRBD1 (7 bases). Trimming removed 3 bases at V and 7 bases at J, with 16 bases between. The CDR3 runs 15 residues. The DNA for the CDR3 is TGTGCCAGCAGTTTGGGGCAGGGGGGTTGGAATGAGCAGTTCTTC. Its protein product is CASSLGQGGWNEQFF.

This clonotype was picked up a small number of times. The gene calls are TRBV12-3 or TRBV12-4 and TRBJ1-1; 7 nucleotides match TRBD1. The V gene end was trimmed by 6 bases and the J gene end by 3 bases; junction bases not matched to a gene: 13. CDR3 length: 16 amino acids. CDR3 nucleotide sequence: TGTGCCAGCAGCCAAGGTCGCGGGACAGCAGACACTGAAGCTTTCTTT. The encoded protein is CASSQGRGTADTEAFF.

The chain combines TRBV28 with TRBJ2-7; D gene unclear. Trimming took 4 bases from V and 3 from J, leaving 10 bases between them. The CDR3 sequence is 13 residues long. Germline assignment: CDR1 MDHEN and CDR2 SYDVKM. In DNA form, the CDR3 reads TGTGCCAGCAGTTCCCTTGGGCTCTACGAGCAGTACGTC. It encodes CASSSLGLYEQYV.

This clonotype was detected ten times or more. This chain connects TRBV7-3 to TRBJ2-1, with 9 positions matching TRBD1. The trim removed 3 bases at V and 7 bases at J, leaving 13 bases unmatched. The CDR3 is made up of 17 amino acids. The germline gives CDR1 SGHTA, CDR2 FQGTGA. The CDR3 DNA follows: TGTGCCAGCAGCTTGTGGGGACAGGGTATAGTCAGGAATGAGCAGTTCTTC. As protein: CASSLWGQGIVRNEQFF.